The source of this TCR beta chain is a study of T cell repertoires in cytomegalovirus infection. CDR3 length: 17 amino acids. Germline V lookup: CDR1 DFQATT, CDR2 SNEGSKA (reference sequence). Trimming cost V 2 bases and J 3 bases; bases outside gene matches: 13. TCRdb fed the reads into MiXCR, producing one record per CDR3 protein. The table lists hundreds of thousands of distinct CDR3 sequences, around 32% of them singletons, with 18% in the top ten. Comment on this clonotype: What it recognizes is unknown.

The receptor was isolated from a human donor in good health (CMV status not recorded). Some clones in this sample may be carry-over from other donors' samples. The chain recombines TRBV20-1 with TRBJ1-5; 7 positions agree with TRBD1. The material sequenced was cultured PBMCs, taken from culture after CMV antigen stimulation. The CDR3 loop is CSARSTPLTGYNQPQHF. The DNA of the CDR3 is TGCAGTGCTAGATCGACTCCCTTGACAGGGTACAATCAGCCCCAGCATTTT.